This T cell receptor beta chain was observed in a study of CD8 T cells in Susac syndrome (dated by TCRdb to between 2018 and 2021). For context, the study as a whole: Of the Susac syndrome patients who were sequenced, fewer than ten were in clinical remission while about six had clinically active disease. Susac syndrome patients were therapy-naive, on corticosteroids (some also receiving IVIg), or on IVIg alone at blood withdrawal. Whether CD8+ T cell activation and differentiation in Susac syndrome was antigen driven was tested using repertoire sequencing. The clonality of the CD8+ T cell repertoire was compared across approximately eleven healthy donors, around 14 Susac syndrome patients and around 15 multiple sclerosis patients.

For this clonotype: No cognate antigen has been identified for it. No base quality values were provided; no much bigger clone lies one nucleotide off.

The germline V gene (reference sequence) gives CDR1 as MNHEY and CDR2 as SMNVEV. The CDR3 contains 12 residues, cysteine and phenylalanine counted. Here the CDR3 DNA is all that survives: 36 bases in frame from base 1. V drops 2 bases and J drops 8 bases, leaving 9 bases in between. The full study reports these points: In the total CD8+ and CD8+ TEMRA repertoires, around 17 and five Susac-specific public clones, respectively, were identified. The number of individuals in the TCR sequencing and HLA analysis was acknowledged as relatively small. Susac syndrome CD8+ repertoires showed clonal expansion, highest in CD8+ TEMRA cells and greater in clinically active than remitting patients.

Peripheral blood CD8+ and CD4+ T cells from healthy donors, Susac syndrome patients and multiple sclerosis patients were profiled by high-throughput TCR beta sequencing. The Susac syndrome patients fulfilled recently defined diagnostic criteria for either definite or probable disease. Bulk CD8+ and CD4+ T cells were purified by magnetic negative isolation, while CD8+ TEMRA cells were enriched using FACS. Blood was drawn into EDTA tubes, processed within 24 hours, and PBMCs were isolated by density gradient centrifugation. PBMCs intended for TCR sequencing were cryopreserved in liquid nitrogen and were subsequently thawed in a 37 degrees C water bath. The sorted or isolated CD4+, CD8+ and CD8+ TEMRA cells had a purity of 90% or higher. RNA was extracted with the RNeasy kit and 0.5 to 1 ug was reverse transcribed using random hexamers. The immunoSEQ multiplex PCR assay, which covers 54 Vbeta and 13 Jbeta segments, was used to amplify TCR beta CDR3 regions. Bias from PCR amplification was corrected by using a synthetic template baseline for primer optimization and for computational correction. For the original study's pipeline: Only productive sequences were kept, with reads annotated to V, D and J genes according to IMGT and analyzed in immunoSEQ Analyzer. To calculate clonality, Shannon entropy was normalized by log2 of the number of productive unique sequences and then subtracted from one. For each patient and control, public and private clones were evaluated among the 100 most prevalent clones. A clone was defined as Susac-specific if it was absent from the healthy and MS cohorts, from about 1,100 published viral clones and from other ImmuneACCESS disease sequences. TCRdb's own reprocessing of the public reads used fastp at Q25 and MiXCR and kept productive beta chains. CDR3 protein duplicates are merged, each entry listing the most common genes and DNA. The V and J calls and clone size come from TCRdb's table, not from the authors' own analysis. The sample yields around 170,000 distinct CDR3 sequences; more than 85% were counted once. The ten largest clones take up around 0.16% of the sample.

Recombination joined TRBV27 with TRBJ1-1, with an unclear D gene assignment. This clonotype was obtained from a human donor with Susac syndrome. The sequencing input was CD8+ T cells from PBMCs. The sequence in DNA is TGTGCCAGCAGTTTACGGGGTCAAGAAGCTTTCTTT. Its amino acids are CASSLRGQEAFF.